This TCR beta chain was obtained from a study of T-cell reconstitution after alpha-beta-depleted transplantation in children. Study-wide findings and caveats: After transplant, at about two months, alpha-beta T cells were reportedly derived from several hundred expanded graft clones. Surviving recipient T cells and thymic progenitors produced the high day-60 TCRbeta diversity seen in some patients. Fresh T-cell production supplied most of the T-cell counts and diversity seen one year after transplant.

There are many counts of this clonotype. Its cognate antigen is unknown. The CDR3 totals 16 residues. Germline V gene sequence: CDR1 MDHEN, CDR2 SYDVKM. V gave up 4 bases and J gave up 4 bases, with 20 bases separating them. Preparation of the TCRbeta library used unique molecular identifiers. TCRdb reprocessed the PCR reads via MiXCR and lists one record per CDR3 protein. The table has under 300,000 distinct CDR3 sequences, roughly 11% seen once. The sequence was collected from a male patient aged 2-15 years who had a stem cell transplant for chronic granulomatous disease, so the T cells may come from the graft donor. V gene TRBV28 combines with J gene TRBJ2-7; tentative D call: TRBD2 (6 bases). The sample here was peripheral blood, taken 180 days after TCRalphabeta/CD19-depleted stem cell transplant. The DNA of the CDR3 is TGTGCCAGCAGTTCAAATGCCGGGAGTTTAGGGTACGAGCAGTACTTC. Its translation is CASSSNAGSLGYEQYF.